This TCR beta chain was observed in a study of T cell changes during pregnancy in multiple sclerosis. The ends were cut back, 2 bases at V and 3 bases at J, with 11 bases in the middle. Per the germline V gene, CDR1 is GTSNPN and CDR2 is SVGIG (reference sequence). CDR3 length: 14 amino acids. The assay was immunoSEQ multiplex PCR, and TCRdb's table has in-frame clones only and misses some. The profile shows approximately 69,000 clones, approximately 90% of them singletons. This specimen consisted of peripheral blood, obtained in the second trimester of pregnancy. The chain has TRBV30 and TRBJ2-1, with TRBD2 as a possible D gene (7 bases). This receptor was obtained from a female donor in good health, enrolled as a control in a pregnancy study. This chain's CDR3 is CAWSTGGLYNEQFF. The CDR3 region has the DNA TGTGCCTGGAGTACGGGGGGCCTCTACAATGAGCAGTTCTTC.